A single sample is the source of the 2 T cell receptor beta chains below, sequenced in a study of OX40 agonist ivuxolimab in advanced cancers. Generated by immunoSEQ multiplex PCR, the TCRdb table keeps only in-frame clones and is missing some. The data contain approximately 70,000 clones, 85% to 90% of them singletons. Sample: CD4+ or CD8+ T cells sorted from blood, taken in a trial of the OX40 agonist ivuxolimab. These receptor sequences come from an adult with an advanced solid tumor such as melanoma, head and neck, liver or kidney cancer.

The V and J genes are TRBV19 and TRBJ2-3; D is unresolved. Germline V gives CDR1 LNHDA, CDR2 SQIVND (reference sequence). V gave up 7 bases and J gave up 2 bases, with 4 bases separating them. The CDR3 has 11 amino acids. The CDR3 is CASTFTDTQYF. CDR3 DNA sequence: TGTGCCAGTACCTTCACAGATACGCAGTATTTT.

The chain couples TRBV5-1 to TRBJ1-1, with unresolved D. The length of the CDR3 is 14 residues. The V gene's germline CDR1 is SGHRS and CDR2 YFSETQ. Deletions cut 0 bases from V and 1 base from J, with 7 bases between. The CDR3 loop reads CASSLASGNTEAFF. CDR3 bases: TGCGCCAGCAGCTTGGCTTCCGGGAACACTGAAGCTTTCTTT.